The clone carrying this TCR beta chain was detected ten times or more. The sample originates from a study of blood T cell repertoires in COVID-19. This table comes from immunoSEQ multiplex PCR, and its TCRdb copy is limited to in-frame clones, with some not included. The repertoire holds 250,000 to 350,000 clones, with approximately 86% as singletons. V lost 3 bases, J lost 5 bases, and 16 bases lay in between. The CDR3 contains 14 residues. The germline V gene encodes CDR1 SQVTM and CDR2 ANQGSEA. The chain recombines TRBV29-1 with TRBJ1-2, with D possibly being TRBD1 (6 bases). The receptor was derived from a woman younger than 30 who had recovered from COVID-19. The sequencing input was PBMCs or T cells enriched from blood (not recorded which). CDR3 amino acids: CSVEFFGRGYGYTF. CDR3 in DNA: TGCAGCGTTGAGTTCTTTGGCAGGGGATATGGCTACACCTTC.